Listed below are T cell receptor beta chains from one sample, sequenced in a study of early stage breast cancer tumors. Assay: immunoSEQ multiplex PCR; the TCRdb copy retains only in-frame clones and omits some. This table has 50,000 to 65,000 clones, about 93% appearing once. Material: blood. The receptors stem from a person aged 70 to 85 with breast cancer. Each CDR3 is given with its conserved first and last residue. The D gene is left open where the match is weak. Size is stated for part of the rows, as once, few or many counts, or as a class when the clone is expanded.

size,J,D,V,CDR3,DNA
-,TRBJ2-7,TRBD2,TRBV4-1,CASSQTGGREQYF,TGCGCCAGCAGCCAAACGGGGGGGAGAGAGCAGTACTTC
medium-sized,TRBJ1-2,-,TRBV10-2,CASNEGFYYGYTF,TGCGCCAGCAACGAGGGCTTCTACTATGGCTACACCTTC
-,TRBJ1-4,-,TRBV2,CASKMSGDSNNEKLFF,TGTGCCAGCAAAATGTCTGGGGACTCAAATAATGAAAAACTGTTTTTT
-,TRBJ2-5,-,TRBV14,CASSQALGGGETQYF,TGTGCCAGCAGCCAAGCTTTGGGAGGGGGAGAGACCCAGTACTTC
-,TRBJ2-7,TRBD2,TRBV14,CASSLAGGLYEQYF,TGTGCCAGCAGCCTAGCGGGAGGCCTCTACGAGCAGTACTTC
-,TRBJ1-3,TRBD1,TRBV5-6,CASSLGGTVGVPIYF,TGTGCCAGCAGCTTGGGGGGGACAGTGGGTGTCCCCATATATTTT
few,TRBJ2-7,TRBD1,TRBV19,CASSAQGRGYEQYF,TGTGCCAGTAGTGCACAGGGGAGAGGGTACGAGCAGTACTTC
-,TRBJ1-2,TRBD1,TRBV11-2,CASSPTGEVGYTF,TGTGCCAGCAGCCCTACAGGGGAGGTTGGCTACACCTTC
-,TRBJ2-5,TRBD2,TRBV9,CASNRGGALQETQYF,TGTGCCAGCAATCGCGGGGGGGCCTTACAAGAGACCCAGTACTTC
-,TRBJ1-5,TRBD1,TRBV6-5,CASSYSGQGGQPQHF,TGTGCCAGCAGTTACTCGGGACAGGGAGGCCAGCCCCAGCATTTT
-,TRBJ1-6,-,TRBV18,CASQGGGTNSPLHF,TGTGCCAGCCAAGGCGGGGGGACTAATTCACCCCTCCACTTT
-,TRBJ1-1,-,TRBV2,CASSGTRQAPEAFF,TGTGCCAGCAGTGGCACCCGACAAGCCCCTGAAGCTTTCTTT
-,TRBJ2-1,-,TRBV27,CASGLRGDHNEQFF,TGTGCCAGCGGACTCAGGGGGGATCACAATGAGCAGTTCTTC
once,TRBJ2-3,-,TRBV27,CASSFSYSTQYF,TGTGCCAGCAGTTTTAGTTATTCAACGCAGTATTTT
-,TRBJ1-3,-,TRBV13,CASSLGGAGNTIYF,TGTGCCAGCAGCTTAGGGGGAGCTGGAAACACCATATATTTT
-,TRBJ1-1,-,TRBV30,CAWSAAPGGTEAFF,TGTGCCTGGAGTGCGGCCCCCGGCGGGACTGAAGCTTTCTTT
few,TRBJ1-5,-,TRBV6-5,CARLNQPQHF,TGTGCCAGGCTAAATCAGCCCCAGCATTTT
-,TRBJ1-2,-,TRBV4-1,CASSQAGGIRYYGYTF,TGCGCCAGCAGCCAAGCGGGGGGGATCCGGTACTATGGCTACACCTTC
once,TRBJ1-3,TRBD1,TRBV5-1,CASSRGQVSEGNTIYF,TGCGCCAGCAGCAGGGGACAGGTTAGTGAGGGAAACACCATATATTTT
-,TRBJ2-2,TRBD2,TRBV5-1,CASKGLAGDTGELFF,TGCGCCAGCAAAGGACTAGCAGGAGACACCGGGGAGCTGTTTTTT
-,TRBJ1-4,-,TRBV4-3,CASSPLQAGEKLFF,TGCGCCAGCAGCCCCCTACAAGCCGGGGAAAAACTGTTTTTT
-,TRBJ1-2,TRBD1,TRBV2,CASSERGLHYGYTF,TGTGCCAGCAGTGAGAGGGGGCTTCATTATGGCTACACCTTC
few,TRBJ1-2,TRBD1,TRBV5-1,CASSLGTGYNYGYTF,TGCGCCAGCAGCTTGGGGACAGGGTACAACTATGGCTACACCTTC
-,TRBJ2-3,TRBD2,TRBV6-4,CASSDSSSGGRDTQYF,TGTGCCAGCAGTGACTCTTCCAGCGGGGGACGAGATACGCAGTATTTT
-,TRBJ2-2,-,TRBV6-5,CASRPGSTNTGELFF,TGTGCCAGCAGACCCGGGAGCACGAACACCGGGGAGCTGTTTTTT
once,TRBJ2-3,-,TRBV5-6,CASSLVRGSTDTQYF,TGTGCCAGCAGCTTGGTACGGGGTAGCACAGATACGCAGTATTTT
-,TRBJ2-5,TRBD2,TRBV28,CASSRTRMAGETQYF,TGTGCCAGCAGTCGGACTAGGATGGCGGGGGAGACCCAGTACTTC
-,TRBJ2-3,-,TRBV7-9,CASSEGDTQYF,TGTGCCAGCAGCGAGGGAGATACGCAGTATTTT
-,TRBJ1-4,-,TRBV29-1,CSVDSPGGGEKLFF,TGCAGCGTTGATTCCCCGGGCGGGGGTGAAAAACTGTTTTTT
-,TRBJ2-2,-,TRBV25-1,CASSEYRPDRLFF,TGTGCCAGCAGTGAATATCGGCCCGACAGGCTGTTTTTT
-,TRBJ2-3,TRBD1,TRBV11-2,CASSRTGWGATDTQYF,TGTGCCAGCAGCCGGACAGGGTGGGGGGCCACAGATACGCAGTATTTT
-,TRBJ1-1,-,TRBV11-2,CASSFRANTEAFF,TGTGCCAGCAGCTTTAGAGCGAACACTGAAGCTTTCTTT
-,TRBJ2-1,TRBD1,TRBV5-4,CASSETGVREQFF,TGTGCCAGCAGCGAGACAGGGGTTCGCGAGCAGTTCTTC
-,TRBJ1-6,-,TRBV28,CASREGDSPLHF,TGTGCCAGCAGGGAAGGGGATTCACCCCTCCACTTT
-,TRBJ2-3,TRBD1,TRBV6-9,CASIWDRDGQYF,TGTGCCAGCATCTGGGACAGGGACGGGCAGTATTTT
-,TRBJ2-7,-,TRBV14,CASRERSGITYEQYF,TGTGCCAGCAGAGAGAGATCAGGGATCACCTACGAGCAGTACTTC
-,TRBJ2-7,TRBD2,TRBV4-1,CASSPGTRSSYEQYF,TGCGCCAGCAGTCCAGGGACTAGAAGCTCCTACGAGCAGTACTTC
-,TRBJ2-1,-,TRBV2,CASSEQGLNYNEQFF,TGTGCCAGCAGTGAACAGGGGTTGAACTACAATGAGCAGTTCTTC
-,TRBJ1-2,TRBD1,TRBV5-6,CASSRGQGNYGYTF,TGTGCCAGCAGCCGGGGACAGGGCAACTATGGCTACACCTTC
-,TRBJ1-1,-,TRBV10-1,CASSERYRDTEAFF,TGCGCCAGCAGTGAGAGGTACAGGGACACTGAAGCTTTCTTT
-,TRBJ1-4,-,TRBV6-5,CASSIGQIEKLFF,TGTGCCAGCAGTATCGGACAGATTGAAAAACTGTTTTTT
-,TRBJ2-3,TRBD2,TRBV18,CASSPPRGEDTQYF,TGTGCCAGCTCACCCCCCCGGGGGGAGGATACGCAGTATTTT
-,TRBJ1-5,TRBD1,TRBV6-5,CASSPGQINQPQHF,TGTGCCAGCAGTCCGGGACAGATCAATCAGCCCCAGCATTTT
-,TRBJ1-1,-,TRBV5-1,CASSGERDTGTEAFF,TGCGCCAGCAGCGGGGAACGGGACACGGGAACTGAAGCTTTCTTT
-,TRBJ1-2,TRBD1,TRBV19,CASSTGQGIGYGYTF,TGTGCCAGTAGTACCGGACAGGGGATCGGCTATGGCTACACCTTC
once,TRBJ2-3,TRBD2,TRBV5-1,CASSLGAIAGATDTQYF,TGCGCCAGCAGCTTGGGGGCAATAGCGGGAGCCACAGATACGCAGTATTTT
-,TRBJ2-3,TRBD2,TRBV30,CAWSGAGGPDTQYF,TGTGCCTGGAGTGGGGCGGGGGGCCCAGATACGCAGTATTTT
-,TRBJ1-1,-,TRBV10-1,CASSFSLNTEAFF,TGCGCCAGCAGTTTTAGTCTGAACACTGAAGCTTTCTTT
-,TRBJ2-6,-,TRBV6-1,CASRGDFSGANVLTF,TGTGCCAGCAGGGGGGACTTCTCTGGGGCCAACGTCCTGACTTTC
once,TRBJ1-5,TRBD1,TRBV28,CASRDRDSNQPQHF,TGTGCCAGCAGGGACAGGGATAGCAATCAGCCCCAGCATTTT
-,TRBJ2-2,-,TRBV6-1,CASSPGTFSPGELFF,TGTGCCAGCAGTCCCGGGACTTTTTCACCCGGGGAGCTGTTTTTT
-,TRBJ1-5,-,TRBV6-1,CASSEISRGGRSNQPQHF,TGTGCCAGCAGTGAAATATCGAGGGGAGGAAGGAGCAATCAGCCCCAGCATTTT
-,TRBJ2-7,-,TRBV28,CASTPPRGEQYF,TGTGCCAGCACCCCCCCCCGAGGGGAGCAGTACTTC
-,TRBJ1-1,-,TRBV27,CASSFNRYTEAFF,TGTGCCAGCAGTTTCAACAGATACACTGAAGCTTTCTTT